Following are 18 T cell receptor beta chains from one sample sequenced in a study of T cells after yellow fever vaccination. TCRdb re-called the 5' RACE reads through MiXCR, storing one row per CDR3 protein. The table includes a few hundred thousand distinct CDR3 sequences, roughly a sixth detected once. The material sequenced was PBMCs, taken 5 days after the first yellow fever vaccination. Receptors originate from a young man who received the YFV17D yellow fever vaccine.

This clonotype was recorded many times. The gene calls are TRBV20-1 and TRBJ2-4; tentatively, D is TRBD1 or TRBD2 (6 bases each). Germline V gene data show CDR1 as DFQATT and CDR2 as SNEGSKA (reference sequence). The germline V and J ends were trimmed by 0 bases and 2 bases, with 14 bases remaining between them. CDR3 length equals 16 residues. CDR3 amino acids: CSARDLGGQSKNIQYF. The CDR3 nucleotides read TGCAGTGCTAGAGATCTCGGGGGCCAGTCCAAAAACATTCAGTACTTC.

The table lists this clonotype with a few counts. CDR3 nucleotides: TGTGCCAGCACCCCGGAGGTTGAAGAGACCCAGTACTTC. Protein product: CASTPEVEETQYF. The chain combines TRBV2 with TRBJ2-5; perhaps TRBD2 as D (5 bases). Germline V gene data show CDR1 as SNHLY and CDR2 as FYNNEI. Trimming took 7 bases from V and 3 from J, leaving 12 bases between them. The CDR3 runs 13 residues.

The table lists this clonotype with a few counts. V is TRBV5-1 and J is TRBJ2-2; D call uncertain. V lost 1 base, J lost 5 bases, and 12 bases lay in between. CDR3 length: 15 amino acids. Germline assignment: CDR1 SGHRS and CDR2 YFSETQ. The CDR3 sequence is CASSLMGITTGELFF. The CDR3, as DNA: TGCGCCAGCAGCTTGATGGGGATCACAACCGGGGAGCTGTTTTTT.

CDR3: CASTPGWDWFEKLFF. For the CDR3, the DNA is TGTGCCAGCACTCCCGGCTGGGATTGGTTTGAAAAACTGTTTTTT. The chain carries TRBV6-1 and TRBJ1-4; unclear D gene. The CDR3 spans 15 residues. V lost 7 bases and J lost 7, with 19 bases in between. Germline V lookup: CDR1 MNHNS, CDR2 SASEGT.

This clonotype was observed at least ten times. The chain uses TRBV5-6 and TRBJ2-1; D uncertain. The CDR3 length is 16 residues. Trimming cost V 0 bases and J 2 bases, with 12 bases left between them. From germline, CDR1 is SGHDT and CDR2 YYEEEE. Here the CDR3 DNA reads TGTGCCAGCAGCTTGGCCAAGGGATCCACCTACAATGAGCAGTTCTTC. Amino acids: CASSLAKGSTYNEQFF.

The chain has TRBV7-2 and TRBJ1-4, with no clear D. The length of the CDR3 is 13 residues. V was trimmed by 1 base and J by 8 bases, leaving 8 bases between them. Germline loops: CDR1 SGHTA, CDR2 FQGNSA. The CDR3 reads CASSLVWAEKLFF. Here the CDR3 DNA reads TGTGCCAGCAGCTTAGTTTGGGCGGAAAAACTGTTTTTT.

This clonotype was counted a few times. The chain combines TRBV4-1 with TRBJ2-4; D is perhaps TRBD1 (5 bases). The CDR3 contains 13 residues. CDR1 is MGHRA and CDR2 is YSYEKL in the germline V gene. V lost 0 bases, J lost 10 bases, and 10 bases lay in between. The CDR3 reads CASSQERGPIQYF. The CDR3 DNA follows: TGCGCCAGCAGCCAAGAAAGGGGCCCGATTCAGTACTTC.

The chain has TRBV12-3 or TRBV12-4 and TRBJ2-3; D possibly corresponds to TRBD1 (5 bases). The V and J ends lost 6 bases and 0 bases respectively, with 13 bases between them. The CDR3 is 15 amino acids. Here the CDR3 DNA reads TGTGCCAGCAGCCCTTCGACAGCTAGCACAGATACGCAGTATTTT. This gives the protein CASSPSTASTDTQYF.

This clonotype has more than one count but fewer than ten. This chain joins TRBV6-1 and TRBJ1-2, with 8 bases identical to TRBD1. Germline CDR1 reads MNHNS; CDR2 reads SASEGT. V was clipped by 6 bases and J by 0 bases; unmatched bases: 12. This CDR3 is 17 amino acids long. The CDR3 DNA reads TGTGCCAGCAGCCTCCCAAAGACAGGGGCTACTAACTATGGCTACACCTTC. Translated, it gives CASSLPKTGATNYGYTF.

The chain has TRBV5-5 and TRBJ1-6, with 7 bases identical to TRBD1. CDR1 and CDR2 (germline): SGHKS, YYEKEE (reference sequence). This CDR3 has 13 amino acids. J was trimmed by 7 bases and V by 6 bases; bases with no gene match: 4. The CDR3 reads CASTETGNSPLHF. The DNA for the CDR3 is TGTGCCAGCACCGAGACAGGGAATTCACCCCTCCACTTT.

This clonotype occurred a few times. The V and J genes are TRBV7-8 and TRBJ2-5; no firm D call. The germline V gene has CDR1 SGHVS and CDR2 FQNEAQ. V shed 2 bases and J shed 4 bases, with 11 bases lying between them. CDR3 length equals 14 residues. CDR3: CASSLRPFRETQYF. DNA of the CDR3: TGTGCCAGCAGCTTAAGACCCTTTAGAGAGACCCAGTACTTC.

CDR3 bases: TGTGCCAGTAGCCCGGGATCGAGAACAGATACGCAGTATTTT. It codes for CASSPGSRTDTQYF. V is TRBV19 and J is TRBJ2-3, with D perhaps TRBD2 (5 bases). V lost 6 bases, J lost 3 bases, and 13 bases lay in between. CDR3 length: 14 residues. CDR1 and CDR2 (germline): LNHDA, SQIVND (reference sequence).

The V and J genes are TRBV7-2 and TRBJ1-5; maybe TRBD1 (6 bases). The V end lost 5 bases, the J end lost 4 bases, and 12 bases lay between the germline ends. CDR1 and CDR2 (germline): SGHTA, FQGNSA. This CDR3 has 14 amino acids. The CDR3 nucleotides read TGTGCCAGCAGCCCCCGACAGGTTAATCAGCCCCAGCATTTT. Translated, it gives CASSPRQVNQPQHF. The full variable domain, rest sourced from reference TRBV7-2 and TRBJ1-5, is GAGVSQSPSNKVTEKGKDVELRCDPISGHTALYWYRQSLGQGLEFLIYFQGNSAPDKSGLPSDRFSAERTGGSVSTLTIQRTQQEDSAVYLCASSPRQVNQPQHFGDGTRLSIL.

The chain uses TRBV7-2 and TRBJ1-4; D possibly corresponds to TRBD1 (6 bases). V lost 5 bases, J lost 6 bases, and 13 bases lay in between. This CDR3 has 14 amino acids. Germline CDR1 and CDR2: SGHTA and FQGNSA. DNA of the CDR3: TGTGCCAGCAGCCCTGGGGGGGGCGATGAAAAACTGTTTTTT. Its protein product is CASSPGGGDEKLFF.

This clonotype came up a few times. The chain carries TRBV4-3 and TRBJ1-3; D unresolved. This CDR3 is 17 amino acids long. With 2 bases removed from V and 4 bases from J, the gap between germline ends came to 18 bases. Germline V gene data show CDR1 as LGHNA and CDR2 as YSLEER. CDR3: CASSQQERMLGGNTIYF. The CDR3 nucleotides read TGCGCCAGCAGCCAACAGGAGCGGATGTTGGGGGGAAACACCATATATTTT.

The chain combines TRBV9 with TRBJ2-5; 8 nucleotides line up with TRBD2. Germline V lookup: CDR1 SGDLS, CDR2 YYNGEE. This CDR3 comprises 15 residues. Losses at the gene ends were 7 bases for V and 0 bases for J; bases not matched to a gene: 8. The CDR3 is CASPEDGGDQETQYF. The CDR3 coding sequence is TGTGCCAGCCCCGAAGACGGGGGGGACCAAGAGACCCAGTACTTC.

This clonotype showed up many times. CDR3 protein: CASSRDRLTYNEQFF. The CDR3 DNA sequence: TGTGCCAGCAGTAGGGACAGGCTGACCTACAATGAGCAGTTCTTC. The V and J genes are TRBV6-2 or TRBV6-3 and TRBJ2-1, with 8 nucleotides matching TRBD1. Germline V lookup: CDR1 MNHEY, CDR2 SVGEGT. The CDR3 extends over 15 amino acids. V lost 5 bases to trimming and J lost 2 bases; unmatched junction nucleotides: 5.

This clonotype has a handful of counts. This chain uses TRBV20-1 with TRBJ2-1; 8 nucleotides agree with TRBD2. V dropped 5 bases and J dropped 2; count of bases not matched to a gene: 8. The germline V gene encodes CDR1 DFQATT and CDR2 SNEGSKA (reference sequence). This CDR3 has 15 residues. DNA for the CDR3: TGCAGTGCTGTTCACCGGGGGGGCACCTACAATGAGCAGTTCTTC. This encodes CSAVHRGGTYNEQFF.